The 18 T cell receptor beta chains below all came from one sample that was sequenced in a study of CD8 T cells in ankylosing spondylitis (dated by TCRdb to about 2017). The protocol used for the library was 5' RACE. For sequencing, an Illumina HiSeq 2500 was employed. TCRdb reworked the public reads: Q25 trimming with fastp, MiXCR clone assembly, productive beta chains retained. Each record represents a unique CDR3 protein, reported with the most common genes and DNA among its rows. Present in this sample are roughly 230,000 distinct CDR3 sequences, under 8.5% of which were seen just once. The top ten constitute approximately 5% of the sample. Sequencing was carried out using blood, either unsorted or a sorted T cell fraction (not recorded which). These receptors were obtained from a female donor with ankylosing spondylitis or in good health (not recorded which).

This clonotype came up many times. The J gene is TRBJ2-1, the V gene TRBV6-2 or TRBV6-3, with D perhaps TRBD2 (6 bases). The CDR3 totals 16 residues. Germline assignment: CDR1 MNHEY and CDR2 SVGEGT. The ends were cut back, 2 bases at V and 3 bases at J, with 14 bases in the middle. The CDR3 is CASSYAPRGGYNEQFF. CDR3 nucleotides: TGTGCCAGCAGTTACGCCCCTCGGGGAGGCTACAATGAGCAGTTCTTC.

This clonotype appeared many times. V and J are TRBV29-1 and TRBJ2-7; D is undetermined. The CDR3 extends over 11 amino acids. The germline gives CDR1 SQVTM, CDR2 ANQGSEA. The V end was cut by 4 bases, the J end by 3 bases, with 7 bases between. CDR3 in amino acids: CSVVKDYEQYF. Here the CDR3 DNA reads TGCAGCGTTGTAAAGGACTACGAGCAGTACTTC.

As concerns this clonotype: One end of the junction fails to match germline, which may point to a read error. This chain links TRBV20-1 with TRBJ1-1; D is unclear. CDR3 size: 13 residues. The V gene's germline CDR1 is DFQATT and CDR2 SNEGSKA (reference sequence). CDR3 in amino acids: CSTRVGVGTEAFF. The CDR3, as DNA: TGCAGTACTAGAGTGGGAGTCGGCACTGAAGCTTTCTTT.

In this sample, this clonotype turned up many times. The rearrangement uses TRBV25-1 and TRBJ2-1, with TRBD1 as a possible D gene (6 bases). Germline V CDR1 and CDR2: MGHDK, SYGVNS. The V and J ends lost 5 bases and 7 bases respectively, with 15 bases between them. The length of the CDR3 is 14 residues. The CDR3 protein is CASSRDNTRNEQFF. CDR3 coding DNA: TGTGCCAGCAGTCGGGACAACACGAGGAATGAGCAGTTCTTC.

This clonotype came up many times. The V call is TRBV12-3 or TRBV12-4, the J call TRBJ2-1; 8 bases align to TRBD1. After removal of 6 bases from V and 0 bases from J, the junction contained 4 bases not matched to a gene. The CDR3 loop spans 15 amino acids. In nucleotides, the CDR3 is TGTGCCAGCAGCTCAACAGGGGGCTCCTACAATGAGCAGTTCTTC. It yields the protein CASSSTGGSYNEQFF.

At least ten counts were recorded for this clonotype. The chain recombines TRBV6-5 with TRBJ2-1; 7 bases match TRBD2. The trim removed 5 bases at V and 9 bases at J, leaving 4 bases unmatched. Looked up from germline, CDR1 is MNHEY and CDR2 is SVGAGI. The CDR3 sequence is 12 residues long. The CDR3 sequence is CASSQRGGEQFF. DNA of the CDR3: TGTGCCAGCAGTCAGCGGGGAGGTGAGCAGTTCTTC.

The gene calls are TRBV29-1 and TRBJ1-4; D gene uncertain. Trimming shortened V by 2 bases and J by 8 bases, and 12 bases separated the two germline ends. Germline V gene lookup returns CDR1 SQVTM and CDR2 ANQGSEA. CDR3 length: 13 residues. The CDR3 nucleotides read TGCAGCGTTGAACTCCCGCGTAGCGAAAAACTGTTTTTT. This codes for CSVELPRSEKLFF.

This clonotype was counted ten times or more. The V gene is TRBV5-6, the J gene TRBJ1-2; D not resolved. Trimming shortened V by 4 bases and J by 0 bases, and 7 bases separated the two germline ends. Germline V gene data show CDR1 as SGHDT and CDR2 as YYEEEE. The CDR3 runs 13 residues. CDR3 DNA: TGTGCCAGCAGCCGAAGAACTAACTATGGCTACACCTTC. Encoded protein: CASSRRTNYGYTF.

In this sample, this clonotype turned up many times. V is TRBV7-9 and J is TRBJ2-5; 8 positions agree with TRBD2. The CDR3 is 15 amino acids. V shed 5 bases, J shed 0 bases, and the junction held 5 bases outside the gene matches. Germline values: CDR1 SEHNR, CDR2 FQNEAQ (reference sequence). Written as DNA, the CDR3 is TGTGCCAGCAGCCCTCGACTAGCGTACCAAGAGACCCAGTACTTC. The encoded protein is CASSPRLAYQETQYF.

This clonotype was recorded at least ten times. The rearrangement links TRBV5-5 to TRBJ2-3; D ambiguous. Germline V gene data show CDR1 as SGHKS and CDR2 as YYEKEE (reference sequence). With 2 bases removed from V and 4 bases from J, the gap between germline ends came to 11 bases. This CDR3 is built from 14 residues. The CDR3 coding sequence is TGTGCCAGCAGCTTACTTGCCGGACCAGATACGCAGTATTTT. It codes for CASSLLAGPDTQYF.

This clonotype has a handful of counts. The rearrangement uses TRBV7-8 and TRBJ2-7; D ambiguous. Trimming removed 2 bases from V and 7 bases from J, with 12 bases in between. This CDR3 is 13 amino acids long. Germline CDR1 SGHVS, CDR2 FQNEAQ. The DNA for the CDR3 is TGTGCCAGCAGCTTACGACCAGATGGGGAGCAGTACTTC. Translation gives CASSLRPDGEQYF.

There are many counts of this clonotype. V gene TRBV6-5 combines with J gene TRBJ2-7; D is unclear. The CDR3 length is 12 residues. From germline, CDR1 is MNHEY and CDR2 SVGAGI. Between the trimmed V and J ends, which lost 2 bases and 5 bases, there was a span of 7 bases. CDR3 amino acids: CASSYTGNEQYF. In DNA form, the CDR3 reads TGTGCCAGCAGTTACACCGGAAACGAGCAGTACTTC.

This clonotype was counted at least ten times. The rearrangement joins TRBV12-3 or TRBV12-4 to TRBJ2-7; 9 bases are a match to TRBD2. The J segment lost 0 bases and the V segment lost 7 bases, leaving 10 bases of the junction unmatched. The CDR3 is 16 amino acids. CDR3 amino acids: CASTIRAGGSSYEQYF. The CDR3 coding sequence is TGTGCCAGCACCATAAGGGCGGGAGGGAGCTCCTACGAGCAGTACTTC.

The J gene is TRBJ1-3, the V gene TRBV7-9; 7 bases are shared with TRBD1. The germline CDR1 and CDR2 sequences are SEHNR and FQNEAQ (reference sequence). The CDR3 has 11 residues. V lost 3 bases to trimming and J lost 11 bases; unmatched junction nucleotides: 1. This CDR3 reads CASSFTGAIYF. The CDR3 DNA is TGTGCCAGCAGCTTCACAGGGGCCATATATTTT.

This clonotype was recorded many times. CDR3 region: CASSQDLTRGRVEKLFF. The CDR3 DNA reads as TGCGCCAGCAGCCAAGATCTTACGCGGGGGCGGGTTGAAAAACTGTTTTTT. The chain has TRBV4-3 and TRBJ1-4, with D perhaps matching TRBD1 (6 bases). The germline gives CDR1 LGHNA, CDR2 YSLEER. Trimming pared 0 bases from V and 7 bases from J, leaving 18 bases between. There are 17 residues in the CDR3.

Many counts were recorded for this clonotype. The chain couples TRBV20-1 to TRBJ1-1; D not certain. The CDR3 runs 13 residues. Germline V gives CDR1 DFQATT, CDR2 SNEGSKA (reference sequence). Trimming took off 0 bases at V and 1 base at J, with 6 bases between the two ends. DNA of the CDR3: TGCAGTGCTAGAGACGGAAAGAACACTGAAGCTTTCTTT. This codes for CSARDGKNTEAFF.

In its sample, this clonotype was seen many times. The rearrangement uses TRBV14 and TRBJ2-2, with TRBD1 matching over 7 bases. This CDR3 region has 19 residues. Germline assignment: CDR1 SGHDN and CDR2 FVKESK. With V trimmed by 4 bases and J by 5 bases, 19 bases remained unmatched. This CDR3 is CASSPGTVLITHRTGELFF. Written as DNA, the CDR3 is TGTGCCAGCAGCCCCGGGACAGTCCTGATAACGCATAGAACCGGGGAGCTGTTTTTT.

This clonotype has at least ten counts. This chain's CDR3 is CSAEIRDQQFF. The CDR3 DNA sequence: TGCAGTGCTGAGATCCGGGACCAGCAGTTCTTC. The rearrangement joins TRBV20-1 to TRBJ2-1, with D possibly called TRBD1 or TRBD2 (5 bases each). This CDR3 has 11 residues. The V gene's germline CDR1 is DFQATT and CDR2 SNEGSKA (reference sequence). V lost 5 bases to trimming and J lost 11 bases, with 13 bases between them.